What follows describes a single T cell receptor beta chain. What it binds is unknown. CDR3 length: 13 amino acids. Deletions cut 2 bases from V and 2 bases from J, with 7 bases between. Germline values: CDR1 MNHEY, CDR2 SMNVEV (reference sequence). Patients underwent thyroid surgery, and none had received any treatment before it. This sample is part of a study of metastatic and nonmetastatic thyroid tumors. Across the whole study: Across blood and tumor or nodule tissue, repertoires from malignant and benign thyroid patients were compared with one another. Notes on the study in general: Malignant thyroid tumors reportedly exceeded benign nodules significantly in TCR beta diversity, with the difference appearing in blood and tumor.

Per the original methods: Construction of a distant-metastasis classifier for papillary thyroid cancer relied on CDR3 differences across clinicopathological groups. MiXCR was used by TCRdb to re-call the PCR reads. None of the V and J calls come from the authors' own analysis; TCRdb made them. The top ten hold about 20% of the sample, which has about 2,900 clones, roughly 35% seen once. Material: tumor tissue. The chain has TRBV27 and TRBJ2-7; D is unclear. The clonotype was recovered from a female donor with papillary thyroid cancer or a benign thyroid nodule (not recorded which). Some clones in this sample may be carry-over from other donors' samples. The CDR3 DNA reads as TGTGCCAGCAGTTTACGGAGTACCTACGAGCAGTACTTC. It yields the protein CASSLRSTYEQYF.